The clone carrying this T cell receptor beta chain was recorded a few times. Graves' hyperthyroidism is called stable when ophthalmopathy does not progress within 18 months. The patients, who ranged from 18 to 65 in age, presented with newly diagnosed hyperthyroidism lasting under 2 months. This specimen comes from a study of T cells in Graves' hyperthyroidism and ophthalmopathy. Amplification of TCR beta CDR3 regions was performed using RNA transcripts as template. Researchers ran a first-round RT-PCR on the TCR CDR3 using the HTBI primer set. TCRdb redid the calling of the multiplex PCR reads with MiXCR, one entry per CDR3 protein. Of about 480,000 distinct CDR3 sequences in the sample, 14% were seen once. V lost 1 base to trimming and J lost 10 bases, with 14 bases between them. This CDR3 is 15 amino acids long. Germline CDR1 reads SEHNR; CDR2 reads FQNEAQ (reference sequence).

The J gene is TRBJ1-6, the V gene TRBV7-9; possible D gene TRBD1, 6 bases. The TCR sequence derives from a young woman with Graves' hyperthyroidism. Material for sequencing was blood. This CDR3 is CASSLESAGESPLHF. CDR3 nucleotides: TGTGCCAGCAGCTTAGAGTCGGCAGGGGAATCACCCCTCCACTTT.